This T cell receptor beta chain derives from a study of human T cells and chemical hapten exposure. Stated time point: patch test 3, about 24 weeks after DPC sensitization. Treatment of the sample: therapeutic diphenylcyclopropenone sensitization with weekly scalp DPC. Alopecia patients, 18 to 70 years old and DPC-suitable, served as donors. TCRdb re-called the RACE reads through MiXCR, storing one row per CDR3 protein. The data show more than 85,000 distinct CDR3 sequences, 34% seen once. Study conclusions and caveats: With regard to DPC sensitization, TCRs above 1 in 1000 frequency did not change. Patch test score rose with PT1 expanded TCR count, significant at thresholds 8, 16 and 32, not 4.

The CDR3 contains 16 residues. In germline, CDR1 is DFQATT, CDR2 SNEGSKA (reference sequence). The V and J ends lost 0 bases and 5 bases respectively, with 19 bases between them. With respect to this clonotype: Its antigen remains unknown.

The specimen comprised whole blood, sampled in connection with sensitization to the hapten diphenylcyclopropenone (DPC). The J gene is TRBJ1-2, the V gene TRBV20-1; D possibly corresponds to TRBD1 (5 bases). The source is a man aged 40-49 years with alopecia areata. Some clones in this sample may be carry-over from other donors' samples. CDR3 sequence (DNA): TGCAGTGCTAGAGATTCCGGCCCTCGTCAGGGTTATGGCTACACCTTC. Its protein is CSARDSGPRQGYGYTF.